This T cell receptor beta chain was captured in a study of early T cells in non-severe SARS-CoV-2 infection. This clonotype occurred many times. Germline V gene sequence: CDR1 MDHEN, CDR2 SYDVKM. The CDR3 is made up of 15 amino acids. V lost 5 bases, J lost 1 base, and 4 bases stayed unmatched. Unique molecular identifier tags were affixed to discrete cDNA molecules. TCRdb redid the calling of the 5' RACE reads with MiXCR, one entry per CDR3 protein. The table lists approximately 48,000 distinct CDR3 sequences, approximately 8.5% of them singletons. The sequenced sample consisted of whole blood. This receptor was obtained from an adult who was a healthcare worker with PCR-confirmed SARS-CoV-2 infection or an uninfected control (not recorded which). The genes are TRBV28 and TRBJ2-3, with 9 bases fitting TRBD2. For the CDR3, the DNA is TGTGCCAGCAGTCCGATAGCGGGGGGCACAGATACGCAGTATTTT. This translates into CASSPIAGGTDTQYF.